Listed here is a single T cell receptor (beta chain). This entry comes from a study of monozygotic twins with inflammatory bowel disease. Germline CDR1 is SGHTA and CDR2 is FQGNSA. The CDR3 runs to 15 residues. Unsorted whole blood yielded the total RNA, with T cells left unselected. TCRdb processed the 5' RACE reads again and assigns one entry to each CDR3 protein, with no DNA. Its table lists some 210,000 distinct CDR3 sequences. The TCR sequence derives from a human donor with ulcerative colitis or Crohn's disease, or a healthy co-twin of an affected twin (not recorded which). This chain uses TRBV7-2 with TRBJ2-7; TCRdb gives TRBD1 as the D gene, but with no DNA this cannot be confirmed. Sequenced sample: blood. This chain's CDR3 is CASSLVLTGVYEQYF.